These 2 T cell receptor beta chains share one sample of origin, sequenced in a study of cytomegalovirus exposure and HLA in healthy donors. This PCR relied on a set of 60 Vbeta primers and 13 Jbeta primers. Here immunoSEQ multiplex PCR was the method, and the copy in TCRdb shows in-frame clones only, minus some. Of 200,000 or so clones in the sample, roughly 84% are singletons; the top ten hold around 0.27%. The specimen sequenced was PBMCs. The origin of the receptors is a boy younger than 18 in good health and CMV-seronegative.

This CDR3 is CSAPQGAGGGYTF. The DNA for the CDR3 is TGCAGCGCCCCACAGGGTGCGGGGGGGGGCTACACCTTC. The rearrangement uses TRBV29-1 and TRBJ1-2, with D possibly matching TRBD1 (6 bases). Germline V gene data show CDR1 as SQVTM and CDR2 as ANQGSEA. V dropped 7 bases and J dropped 8 bases, with 20 bases sitting between them. The CDR3 sequence is 13 residues long.

This chain joins TRBV2 and TRBJ2-1; the D gene is possibly TRBD2 (6 bases). Looked up from germline, CDR1 is SNHLY and CDR2 is FYNNEI. The CDR3 is 15 amino acids. The germline V and J ends were trimmed by 6 bases and 0 bases, with 12 bases remaining between them. As DNA, the CDR3 is TGTGCCAGCAGGGGGACTTGGGGCTCCTACAATGAGCAGTTCTTC. This gives the protein CASRGTWGSYNEQFF.